The 29 T cell receptor beta chains below were found in one sample sequenced in a study of blood T cell repertoires in COVID-19. Repertoires were generated with immunoSEQ multiplex PCR, while TCRdb's copy carries only in-frame clones and drops some. Of around 35,000 clones in the sample, approximately 91% were seen once. Source material: peripheral blood. The receptors come from a human donor in a cohort sampled during active COVID-19.

A few counts support this clone. The chain employs TRBV13 and TRBJ2-7; tentative D call: TRBD2 (6 bases). Trimming removed 6 bases from V and 7 bases from J, with 22 bases in between. Germline CDR1 PRHDT, CDR2 FYEKMQ (reference sequence). There are 15 residues in the CDR3. The CDR3 protein is CASSVGGSLMGEQYF. CDR3 in DNA: TGTGCCAGCAGTGTGGGAGGCTCACTCATGGGGGAGCAGTACTTC.

This clone was observed a single time. This chain uses TRBV7-9 with TRBJ2-7; 9 positions agree with TRBD1. Losses at the gene ends were 5 bases for V and 0 bases for J; bases not matched to a gene: 5. Germline CDR1 and CDR2: SEHNR and FQNEAQ (reference sequence). This CDR3 region has 15 residues. CDR3 nucleotides: TGTGCCAGCAGCCGGACAGGGGACCACTCCTACGAGCAGTACTTC. Its protein product is CASSRTGDHSYEQYF. Variable domain in full (rest from reference TRBV7-9 and TRBJ2-7): DTGVSQNPRHKITKRGQNVTFRCDPISEHNRLYWYRQTLGQGPEFLTYFQNEAQLEKSRLLSDRFSAERPKGSFSTLEIQRTEQGDSAMYLCASSRTGDHSYEQYFGPGTRLTVT.

The rearrangement joins TRBV7-2 to TRBJ1-5, with 9 bases matching TRBD1. This CDR3 comprises 16 residues. Losses at the gene ends were 3 bases for V and 4 bases for J; bases not matched to a gene: 7. Germline assignment: CDR1 SGHTA and CDR2 FQGNSA. The DNA for the CDR3 is TGTGCCAGCAGCTTTTACGGGACAGGGCCTAATCAGCCCCAGCATTTT. Its protein is CASSFYGTGPNQPQHF. Using reference TRBV7-2 and TRBJ1-5 for the parts outside the CDR3, the full variable domain is GAGVSQSPSNKVTEKGKDVELRCDPISGHTALYWYRQSLGQGLEFLIYFQGNSAPDKSGLPSDRFSAERTGGSVSTLTIQRTQQEDSAVYLCASSFYGTGPNQPQHFGDGTRLSIL.

The rearrangement uses TRBV7-8 and TRBJ1-6; D might be TRBD1 (5 bases). CDR1 and CDR2 (germline): SGHVS, FQNEAQ. CDR3 size: 13 residues. Trimming cost V 0 bases and J 10 bases, with 7 bases left between them. The CDR3 here is CASSLAKGSPLHF. The CDR3 bases are TGTGCCAGCAGCTTAGCGAAGGGGTCACCCCTCCACTTT.

CDR3 protein: CASMRQGRNTEAFF. The CDR3, as DNA: TGTGCCAGCATGAGACAGGGGCGGAACACTGAAGCTTTCTTT. This sequence joins TRBV28 and TRBJ1-1; the match to TRBD1 covers 8 bases. V shed 7 bases, J shed 1 base, and the junction held 5 bases outside the gene matches. The CDR3 contains 14 residues. Germline values: CDR1 MDHEN, CDR2 SYDVKM.

Only one count was recorded for this clone. The chain recombines TRBV11-2 with TRBJ2-7; a possible D gene is TRBD2 (7 bases). The V end lost 7 bases, the J end lost 6 bases, and 16 bases lay between the germline ends. The V gene's germline CDR1 is SGHAT and CDR2 FQNNGV. This CDR3 is 13 amino acids long. The CDR3 DNA sequence: TGTGCCAGCACCTTGGGGGGGCGGAGCGAGCAGTACTTC. The encoded protein is CASTLGGRSEQYF.

The rearrangement joins TRBV5-1 to TRBJ2-7; D is perhaps TRBD2 (6 bases). The CDR3 sequence is 12 residues long. Germline loops: CDR1 SGHRS, CDR2 YFSETQ. V shed 6 bases and J shed 3 bases, with 10 bases lying between them. CDR3 nucleotide sequence: TGCGCCAGCACGGGGGACGGCTACGAGCAGTACTTC. This encodes CASTGDGYEQYF.

The V gene is TRBV27, the J gene TRBJ2-1, with TRBD2 matching 14 bases. V lost 1 base, J lost 6 bases, and 11 bases stayed unmatched. From germline, CDR1 is MNHEY and CDR2 SMNVEV (reference sequence). CDR3 length: 19 amino acids. The CDR3 is CASSLWPLTSGGARNEQFF. CDR3 nucleotides: TGTGCCAGCAGTTTATGGCCCTTGACTAGCGGGGGGGCTCGCAATGAGCAGTTCTTC.

The genes are TRBV18 and TRBJ2-7; D remains ambiguous. V lost 6 bases to trimming and J lost 6 bases, with 12 bases between them. The CDR3 totals 12 residues. CDR1 and CDR2 from the germline V gene are KGHSH and LQKENI. For the CDR3, the DNA is TGTGCCAGCTCCCCTCAACTCGTCGAGCAGTACTTC. It codes for CASSPQLVEQYF. Together with reference TRBV18 and TRBJ2-7, the CDR3 gives the full variable domain: NAGVMQNPRHLVRRRGQEARLRCSPMKGHSHVYWYRQLPEEGLKFMVYLQKENIIDESGMPKERFSAEFPKEGPSILRIQQVVRGDSAAYFCASSPQLVEQYFGPGTRLTVT.

This chain joins TRBV5-5 and TRBJ1-5; 8 bases map to TRBD1. The germline V gene encodes CDR1 SGHKS and CDR2 YYEKEE (reference sequence). The V segment lost 4 bases and the J segment 6 bases; nucleotides outside the gene matches: 12. CDR3 length equals 16 residues. The CDR3 protein is CASSITGTGDGQPQHF. The CDR3 DNA reads as TGTGCCAGCAGCATAACCGGGACAGGAGATGGTCAGCCCCAGCATTTT.

The gene calls are TRBV5-5 and TRBJ1-1; tentative D call: TRBD1 (5 bases). The CDR3 spans 13 residues. CDR1 and CDR2 from the germline V gene are SGHKS and YYEKEE (reference sequence). V dropped 3 bases and J dropped 4 bases, with 10 bases sitting between them. DNA for the CDR3: TGTGCCAGCAGCTCTTACAGGACCACTGAAGCTTTCTTT. It translates to CASSSYRTTEAFF.

The chain joins TRBV2 to TRBJ2-1; 13 nucleotides line up with TRBD2. The germline gives CDR1 SNHLY, CDR2 FYNNEI. The trim removed 6 bases at V and 6 bases at J, leaving 8 bases unmatched. CDR3 length: 16 amino acids. In DNA, the CDR3 is TGTGCCAGCAGCGTTCCGGGACTAGCGGGGATCAATGAGCAGTTCTTC. It encodes CASSVPGLAGINEQFF.

The J gene is TRBJ2-3, the V gene TRBV7-9; a weak D match, TRBD2 (6 bases). V was pared by 5 bases and J by 3 bases, with 18 bases between. The CDR3 covers 16 residues. Germline CDR1 and CDR2: SEHNR and FQNEAQ (reference sequence). The CDR3 is CASSARVGTLTDTQYF. CDR3 bases: TGTGCCAGCAGCGCCCGGGTTGGGACTCTTACAGATACGCAGTATTTT.

The chain uses TRBV29-1 and TRBJ1-2, with D maybe TRBD1 (6 bases). CDR1 and CDR2 (germline): SQVTM, ANQGSEA. This CDR3 has 14 residues. Trimming stripped 0 bases from V and 6 bases from J, with 14 bases between. This chain's CDR3 is CSVEDRGLFDGYTF. Here the CDR3 DNA reads TGCAGCGTTGAAGACAGGGGCCTTTTCGATGGCTACACCTTC.

In DNA form, the CDR3 reads TGTGCCTGGAGTGAAACAGCAAACACTGAAGCTTTCTTT. Translating gives CAWSETANTEAFF. J is TRBJ1-1 and V is TRBV30, with D unresolved. Trimming took 1 base from V and 2 from J, leaving 8 bases between them. The CDR3 extends over 13 amino acids. Germline loops: CDR1 GTSNPN, CDR2 SVGIG (reference sequence).

This chain connects TRBV9 to TRBJ1-2; 9 bases align to TRBD1. The CDR3 length is 16 residues. Germline V gene sequence: CDR1 SGDLS, CDR2 YYNGEE. Unmatched junction bases numbered 7, after V lost 3 bases and J lost 1 base. CDR3 in amino acids: CASSDTGTGINYGYTF. The CDR3 region has the DNA TGTGCCAGCAGCGATACTGGGACAGGGATTAACTATGGCTACACCTTC.

This chain joins TRBV4-1 and TRBJ2-6; TRBD1 agrees at 7 bases. The CDR3 extends over 17 amino acids. Germline V gene data show CDR1 as MGHRA and CDR2 as YSYEKL. J lost 3 bases, V lost 2 bases, and 7 bases had no gene match. This chain's CDR3 is CASSQSQGEGGANVLTF. The CDR3 region has the DNA TGCGCCAGCAGCCAATCCCAGGGGGAAGGTGGGGCCAACGTCCTGACTTTC.

V is TRBV10-3 and J is TRBJ2-2; a weak D match, TRBD2 (6 bases). V lost 10 bases and J lost 2, with 14 bases in between. CDR3 size: 14 residues. CDR1 and CDR2 from the germline V gene are ENHRY and SYGVKD. This CDR3 reads CATALAINTGELFF. The CDR3 bases are TGTGCCACCGCTCTAGCGATCAACACCGGGGAGCTGTTTTTT.

This rearrangement joins TRBV27 to TRBJ2-5; 7 nucleotides match TRBD1. The CDR3 consists of 16 residues. The germline CDR1 and CDR2 sequences are MNHEY and SMNVEV (reference sequence). J was trimmed by 4 bases and V by 5 bases; bases with no gene match: 13. The DNA of the CDR3 is TGTGCCAGCAGTCCGTTGACAGGGCTTTTCGGAGAGACCCAGTACTTC. Amino acids: CASSPLTGLFGETQYF.

The rearrangement uses TRBV7-6 and TRBJ1-3, with 7 bases fitting TRBD1. This CDR3 has 15 residues. V was clipped by 6 bases and J by 0 bases; unmatched bases: 5. In germline, CDR1 is SGHVS, CDR2 FNYEAQ. The CDR3 loop is CASRTGPGSGNTIYF. The CDR3 region has the DNA TGTGCCAGCAGGACAGGGCCCGGCTCTGGAAACACCATATATTTT.

The chain links TRBV10-2 to TRBJ1-5, with D uncertain. The CDR3 contains 13 residues. Germline CDR1 WSHSY, CDR2 SAAADI. V lost 6 bases and J 5 bases, leaving 11 bases between the germline ends. The CDR3 here is CASRGSSDQPQHF. CDR3 coding DNA: TGCGCCAGCAGGGGCAGCTCAGATCAGCCCCAGCATTTT.

The CDR3: CASSARTDVETQYF. The CDR3 DNA sequence: TGTGCCAGCAGCGCTAGGACAGATGTTGAGACCCAGTACTTC. This chain connects TRBV2 to TRBJ2-5, with D maybe TRBD1 (6 bases). The CDR3 loop spans 14 amino acids. V gave up 6 bases and J gave up 5 bases, with 16 bases separating them. From germline, CDR1 is SNHLY and CDR2 FYNNEI.

The chain recombines TRBV9 with TRBJ2-7, with D possibly being TRBD2 (6 bases). The CDR3 extends over 14 amino acids. Germline V lookup: CDR1 SGDLS, CDR2 YYNGEE. V gave up 0 bases and J gave up 3 bases, with 10 bases separating them. The CDR3 sequence: CASSVAAGYYEQYF. The CDR3 coding sequence is TGTGCCAGCAGCGTAGCGGCGGGGTACTACGAGCAGTACTTC.

The chain has TRBV7-6 and TRBJ2-3; 7 bases map to TRBD2. Germline CDR1 reads SGHVS; CDR2 reads FNYEAQ. V was pared by 5 bases and J by 5 bases, with 13 bases of the junction left unmatched. This CDR3 has 16 amino acids. The CDR3 reads CASSKEGGRGKDTQYF. In DNA form, the CDR3 reads TGTGCCAGCAGCAAGGAGGGCGGGCGGGGGAAAGATACGCAGTATTTT.

This clone was recorded only once. V and J are TRBV18 and TRBJ1-2; a weak D match, TRBD1 (5 bases). CDR1 KGHSH and CDR2 LQKENI come from the germline V gene. This CDR3 has 16 residues. With 3 bases removed from V and 6 bases from J, the gap between germline ends came to 20 bases. The CDR3 DNA follows: TGTGCCAGCTCACCCCTGGGGGGAGGGGATCGAAATGGCTACACCTTC. This codes for CASSPLGGGDRNGYTF.

V is TRBV5-1 and J is TRBJ2-5; TRBD1 aligns across 12 bases. This CDR3 is 14 amino acids long. V gave up 4 bases and J gave up 6 bases; unmatched junction bases: 4. Germline V gene sequence: CDR1 SGHRS, CDR2 YFSETQ. The chain's CDR3 is CASSPWDRGQTQYF. Written as DNA, the CDR3 is TGCGCCAGCAGCCCCTGGGACAGGGGGCAGACCCAGTACTTC.

This rearrangement joins TRBV27 to TRBJ2-7, with 9 bases aligning to TRBD1. The V and J ends lost 2 bases and 5 bases, in that order; junction bases with no gene match: 7. The CDR3 has 15 amino acids. In germline, CDR1 is MNHEY, CDR2 SMNVEV (reference sequence). CDR3 sequence: CASSLPGTGLDEQYF. The CDR3 DNA is TGTGCCAGCAGTTTACCCGGGACAGGGCTCGACGAGCAGTACTTC.

V usage is TRBV18 and J usage is TRBJ2-1; D gene uncertain. V lost 6 bases and J lost 0, with 9 bases in between. The CDR3 contains 14 residues. Germline V CDR1 and CDR2: KGHSH, LQKENI. This chain's CDR3 is CASSARLSYNEQFF. In DNA form, the CDR3 reads TGTGCCAGCTCGGCCAGACTCTCCTACAATGAGCAGTTCTTC. Variable domain in full (rest from reference TRBV18 and TRBJ2-1): NAGVMQNPRHLVRRRGQEARLRCSPMKGHSHVYWYRQLPEEGLKFMVYLQKENIIDESGMPKERFSAEFPKEGPSILRIQQVVRGDSAAYFCASSARLSYNEQFFGPGTRLTVL.

This clone appeared a single time. A read error may produce the germline difference seen at one junction end. The chain recombines TRBV5-1 with TRBJ1-5; possible D gene TRBD1, 5 bases. The CDR3 runs to 16 residues. Germline loops: CDR1 SGHRS, CDR2 YFSETQ. The CDR3 loop is CARSLGGDGPGQPQHF. In DNA form, the CDR3 reads TGCGCCCGCAGCTTGGGGGGGGACGGACCGGGTCAGCCCCAGCATTTT.